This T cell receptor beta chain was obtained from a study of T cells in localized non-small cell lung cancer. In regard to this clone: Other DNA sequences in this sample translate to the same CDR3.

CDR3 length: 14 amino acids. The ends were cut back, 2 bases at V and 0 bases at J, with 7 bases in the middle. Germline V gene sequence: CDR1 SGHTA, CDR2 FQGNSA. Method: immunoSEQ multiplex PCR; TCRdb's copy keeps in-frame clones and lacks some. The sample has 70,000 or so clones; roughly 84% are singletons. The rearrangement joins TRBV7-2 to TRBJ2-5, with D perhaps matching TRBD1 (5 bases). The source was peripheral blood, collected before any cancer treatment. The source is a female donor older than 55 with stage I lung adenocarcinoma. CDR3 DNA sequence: TGTGCCAGCAGCTTACAGGGAAACCAAGAGACCCAGTACTTC. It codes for CASSLQGNQETQYF.